What follows are 15 T cell receptor beta chains derived from one specimen sequenced in a study of CD8+CD57+ T cells in acquired aplastic anemia. Patients chosen for sequencing had CD8+CD57+ cells that had expanded, as shown by flow cytometry. Both TCR beta VDJ combination and CDR3 sequence profiling were carried out. Genomic DNA was the template for this profiling. TCRdb analysed the reads with MiXCR anew, one entry per CDR3 protein. The data hold around 220,000 distinct CDR3 sequences, with under 55% observed a single time. Sequencing input: sorted CD4+, CD8+, or CD8+CD57+ T cells (not recorded which) from PBMCs. Receptors were obtained from a human donor with aplastic anemia.

This clonotype was detected a few times. The genes are TRBV12-3 or TRBV12-4 and TRBJ1-1, with 8 positions matching TRBD1. The CDR3 has 12 amino acids. V was clipped by 6 bases and J by 8 bases; unmatched bases: 5. The CDR3 is CASSPWDREAFF. The CDR3 coding sequence is TGTGCCAGCAGCCCCTGGGACAGGGAAGCTTTCTTT.

CDR3: CASSVEGRGAYGYTF. The CDR3 bases are TGTGCCAGCAGCGTAGAGGGCAGGGGAGCATATGGCTACACCTTC. V and J are TRBV9 and TRBJ1-2, with D maybe TRBD1 (6 bases). V shed 0 bases and J shed 5 bases, with 14 bases lying between them. CDR1 and CDR2 (germline): SGDLS, YYNGEE. This CDR3 comprises 15 residues.

Comments on this clonotype: This may arise from a read error, as a much more abundant clone is one base away. This CDR3 fails to terminate in the conserved phenylalanine or tryptophan, so it likely reflects a read error. Because the CDR3's place on the DNA is in doubt, the DNA is left out and the CDR3 is given as listed by TCRdb. The gene calls are TRBV28 and TRBJ2-7; the tabulated D call, TRBD1, remains unverified against the DNA. With termini counted, the CDR3 has 11 amino acids. The germline V gene has CDR1 MDHEN and CDR2 SYDVKM. CDR3 sequence reads: CASSSVGGAYY.

This clonotype was counted a few times. This chain connects TRBV6-6 to TRBJ2-2; TRBD2 agrees at 11 bases. CDR3 length: 19 amino acids. Trimming at V came to 0 bases and at J to 3 bases, leaving 9 bases not matched to a gene. In germline, CDR1 is MNHNY, CDR2 SVGAGI (reference sequence). The CDR3 coding sequence is TGTGCCAGCAGTTACTCGAAAAAGACTAGCGGGGTGTACACCGGGGAGCTGTTTTTT. This encodes CASSYSKKTSGVYTGELFF.

The V call is TRBV12-3 or TRBV12-4, the J call TRBJ1-2; no definite D call. Trimming stripped 3 bases from V and 0 bases from J, with 11 bases between. The CDR3 extends over 15 amino acids. CDR3 DNA: TGTGCCAGCAGTTTCCGTTTTGGATCTAACTATGGCTACACCTTC. Its protein is CASSFRFGSNYGYTF.

The rearrangement links TRBV24-1 to TRBJ2-1; no clear D gene. Trimming pared 7 bases from V and 9 bases from J, leaving 9 bases between. Germline V gene lookup returns CDR1 KGHDR and CDR2 SFDVKD. This CDR3 has 11 amino acids. The CDR3 here is CATRSDGEQFF. CDR3 bases: TGTGCCACCAGGAGCGATGGTGAGCAGTTCTTC.

This clonotype appeared many times. At one end the junction does not follow the germline gene, possibly because of a read error. The chain is built from TRBV7-9 and TRBJ1-6; D not certain. CDR3 size: 16 residues. CDR1 SEHNR and CDR2 FQNEAQ come from the germline V gene (reference sequence). The CDR3 loop is CASSLGRGGWSSPLRF. The CDR3 DNA sequence: TGTGCCAGCAGCCTAGGGCGGGGAGGCTGGTCTTCACCCCTCCGCTTT.

This chain links TRBV20-1 with TRBJ2-5; weak D call: TRBD1 (5 bases). The CDR3 has 14 amino acids. Germline V CDR1 and CDR2: DFQATT, SNEGSKA (reference sequence). The germline V and J ends were trimmed by 3 bases and 4 bases, with 15 bases remaining between them. The CDR3 spells CSARGSRAGETQYF. CDR3 nucleotides: TGCAGTGCTAGGGGTAGCAGGGCTGGAGAGACCCAGTACTTC.

This chain uses TRBV4-3 with TRBJ2-3, with D possibly TRBD2 on 6 matching bases. This CDR3 spans 14 amino acids. V was pared by 1 base and J by 6 bases, with 11 bases between. Germline assignment: CDR1 LGHNA and CDR2 YSLEER. CDR3 sequence (DNA): TGCGCCAGCAGCCAAGGAGGACGGGGGGATACGCAGTATTTT. Its translation: CASSQGGRGDTQYF.

The chain links TRBV10-2 to TRBJ1-1, with D tentatively TRBD1 (5 bases). Deletions cut 4 bases from V and 2 bases from J, with 8 bases between. The CDR3 length is 13 residues. Germline loops: CDR1 WSHSY, CDR2 SAAADI. In DNA form, the CDR3 reads TGCGCCAGCAGTGGGACAACCAACACTGAAGCTTTCTTT. Amino acids: CASSGTTNTEAFF.

This clonotype was detected ten times or more. V and J are TRBV20-1 and TRBJ2-5; D perhaps matches TRBD2 (6 bases). The CDR3 length is 14 residues. V lost 3 bases to trimming and J lost 7 bases, with 18 bases between them. Germline V CDR1 and CDR2: DFQATT, SNEGSKA (reference sequence). The CDR3 sequence is CSASPFGTSGTQYF. CDR3 sequence (DNA): TGCAGTGCTAGCCCATTCGGGACTTCAGGGACCCAGTACTTC.

This clonotype was seen a single time. CDR3 DNA: TGCAGTGCTAGAGGAGGGGAAGAAGAGCAGTACTTC. Its translation is CSARGGEEEQYF. The gene calls are TRBV20-1 and TRBJ2-7; either TRBD1 or TRBD2 may fit D (5 bases each). V was trimmed by 1 base and J by 7 bases, leaving 11 bases between them. The germline V gene has CDR1 DFQATT and CDR2 SNEGSKA (reference sequence). The CDR3 covers 12 residues.

This clonotype was seen more than once but under ten times. The V and J genes are TRBV3-1 and TRBJ1-3; maybe TRBD1 (6 bases). Looked up from germline, CDR1 is LGHDT and CDR2 is YNNKEL (reference sequence). V was pared by 2 bases and J by 0 bases, with 11 bases between. This CDR3 comprises 16 residues. The CDR3 region has the DNA TGTGCCAGCAGCCAACTGACAGGTTACTCTGGAAACACCATATATTTT. This gives the protein CASSQLTGYSGNTIYF.

This clonotype has a count of ten or more. V and J are TRBV6-1 and TRBJ2-7; 7 nucleotides align to TRBD1. This CDR3 comprises 13 residues. Trimming cost V 8 bases and J 0 bases; bases outside gene matches: 4. The V gene's germline CDR1 is MNHNS and CDR2 SASEGT. CDR3 coding DNA: TGTGCCAGCGGACAGGTCTTCTCCTACGAGCAGTACTTC. This translates into CASGQVFSYEQYF.

This rearrangement joins TRBV7-2 to TRBJ2-7; D possibly matches TRBD1 or TRBD2 (6 bases each). The CDR3 has 14 amino acids. The germline gives CDR1 SGHTA, CDR2 FQGNSA. V was shortened by 7 bases and J by 4 bases, with 17 bases between the two germline ends. CDR3 bases: TGTGCCAGCACCCCGGGGCCGGGGGCGTACGAGCAGTACTTC. Translation: CASTPGPGAYEQYF.